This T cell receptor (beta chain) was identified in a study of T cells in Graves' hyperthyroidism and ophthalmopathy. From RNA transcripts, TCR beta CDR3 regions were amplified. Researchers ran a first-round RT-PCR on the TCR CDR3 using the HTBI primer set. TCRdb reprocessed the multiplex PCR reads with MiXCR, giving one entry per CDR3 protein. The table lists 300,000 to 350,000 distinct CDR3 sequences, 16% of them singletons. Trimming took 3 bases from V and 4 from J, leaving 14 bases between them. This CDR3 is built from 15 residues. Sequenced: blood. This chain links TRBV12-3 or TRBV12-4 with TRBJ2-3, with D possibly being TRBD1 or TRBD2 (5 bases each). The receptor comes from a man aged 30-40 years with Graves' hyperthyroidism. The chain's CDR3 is CASSFRGRVSDTQYF. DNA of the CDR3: TGTGCCAGCAGTTTCCGGGGCAGGGTTTCAGATACGCAGTATTTT.